One and the same sample provided the 9 T cell receptor beta chains below, sequenced in a study of blood T cell repertoires in COVID-19. Profiling relied on immunoSEQ multiplex PCR, and the TCRdb table lists in-frame clones only, not all of them. The repertoire consists of 250,000 to 350,000 clones, with about 90% occurring once and the leading ten covering over 9%. The sequencing input was peripheral blood. The receptors shown here come from a woman in her 30s with COVID-19, enrolled during active disease.

The J gene is TRBJ1-1, the V gene TRBV6-6; the D gene is possibly TRBD1 (6 bases). V lost 6 bases to trimming and J lost 1 base, with 15 bases between them. There are 15 residues in the CDR3. Germline CDR1 and CDR2: MNHNY and SVGAGI (reference sequence). CDR3 coding DNA: TGTGCCAGCAGCCCTACAGGGTATCAGAACACTGAAGCTTTCTTT. Translation gives CASSPTGYQNTEAFF.

V is TRBV2 and J is TRBJ2-1, with TRBD2 matching 11 bases. CDR1 is SNHLY and CDR2 is FYNNEI in the germline V gene. Trimming took 6 bases from V and 9 from J; bases not matched to a gene: 10. This CDR3 comprises 15 residues. The CDR3 reads CASRALAGGRSEQFF. The CDR3 nucleotides are TGTGCCAGCAGGGCCCTAGCGGGAGGACGAAGTGAGCAGTTCTTC. The full variable domain, in which reference TRBV2 and TRBJ2-1 provide the parts outside the CDR3, is EPEVTQTPSHQVTQMGQEVILRCVPISNHLYFYWYRQILGQKVEFLVSFYNNEISEKSEIFDDQFSVERPDGSNFTLKIRSTKLEDSAMYFCASRALAGGRSEQFFGPGTRLTVL.

The chain is built from TRBV5-4 and TRBJ2-1, with 8 bases lining up with TRBD2. In germline, CDR1 is SGHNT, CDR2 YYREEE (reference sequence). The CDR3 spans 15 residues. V shed 4 bases and J 4 bases; nucleotides not matched to a gene: 7. The CDR3: CASSPGTRIYNEQFF. CDR3 sequence (DNA): TGTGCCAGCAGCCCCGGGACTAGAATATACAATGAGCAGTTCTTC.

For the CDR3, the DNA is TGTGCCAGCAGCCACGTGGCTGGTGAGCAGTTCTTC. Protein: CASSHVAGEQFF. The V gene is TRBV7-6, the J gene TRBJ2-1; D gene unclear. V lost 5 bases, J lost 9 bases, and 11 bases lay in between. The CDR3 runs 12 residues. Looked up from germline, CDR1 is SGHVS and CDR2 is FNYEAQ.

The V call is TRBV28, the J call TRBJ2-2; D remains unclear. V lost 5 bases to trimming and J lost 1 base, with 11 bases between them. CDR1 MDHEN and CDR2 SYDVKM come from the germline V gene. This CDR3 is built from 15 residues. This chain's CDR3 is CASSGLTVNTGELFF. CDR3 sequence (DNA): TGTGCCAGCAGTGGCCTTACAGTGAACACCGGGGAGCTGTTTTTT.

This chain joins TRBV27 and TRBJ2-2; 9 nucleotides match TRBD1. Germline-derived CDR1 and CDR2 are MNHEY and SMNVEV (reference sequence). The trim removed 7 bases at V and 4 bases at J, leaving 10 bases unmatched. CDR3 length: 16 amino acids. The CDR3 DNA sequence: TGTGCCAGCACCCAGAGGCGGACAGGGGCCACCGGGGAGCTGTTTTTT. This encodes CASTQRRTGATGELFF.

The chain recombines TRBV3-1 (or the pseudogene TRBV3-2) with TRBJ2-3; TRBD2 matches at 7 bases. The J segment lost 3 bases and the V segment lost 2 bases, leaving 8 bases of the junction unmatched. The length of the CDR3 is 16 residues. Germline lookup yields CDR1 LGHDT and CDR2 YNNKEL (reference sequence). In nucleotides, the CDR3 is TGTGCCAGCAGCCAACCCCTGGCGGGAGCAACAGATACGCAGTATTTT. Encoded protein: CASSQPLAGATDTQYF.

The gene calls are TRBV10-3 and TRBJ1-2; 12 nucleotides line up with TRBD1. The CDR3 totals 13 residues. With 0 bases clipped from V and 13 bases from J, the junction kept 3 bases outside the gene matches. Germline CDR1 is ENHRY and CDR2 is SYGVKD. CDR3 sequence: CAISESGQGAVTF. The CDR3 nucleotides read TGTGCCATCAGTGAGTCGGGACAGGGGGCAGTCACCTTC.

This clone was found once. The chain has TRBV4-1 and TRBJ2-7; TRBD1 might be the D (6 bases). CDR1 and CDR2 from the germline V gene are MGHRA and YSYEKL. V was trimmed by 0 bases and J by 2 bases, leaving 17 bases between them. The CDR3 has 17 residues. The CDR3 here is CASSQDYTGHRAYEQYF. The CDR3 DNA follows: TGCGCCAGCAGCCAAGATTACACGGGGCACAGGGCCTACGAGCAGTACTTC.